The T cell receptor (beta chain) described here comes from a study of cytomegalovirus exposure and HLA in healthy donors. Overall study: Falling in the Caucasian-associated ancestry cluster were about 83% of under 450 genotyped donors. The study's findings and limits: What was likely a sequencing artifact was a cluster of highly shared sequence variants. Analysis was performed later, and it showed HLA-associated TCR beta chains to be more clonally expanded than equally common others. Being indistinguishable, some V segments were excluded, TRBV6-2 and TRBV6-3 among them.

To note about this clone: Its antigen is still unknown.

The germline CDR1 and CDR2 sequences are SNHLY and FYNNEI. V was clipped by 4 bases and J by 9 bases; unmatched bases: 5. The CDR3 spans 14 residues. The PCR used 60 Vbeta and 13 Jbeta primers. Libraries were prepared by immunoSEQ multiplex PCR; TCRdb keeps only in-frame clonotypes and omits some of them. Of some 100,000 clones listed, roughly four fifths are singletons. This chain joins TRBV2 and TRBJ1-6; 8 nucleotides agree with TRBD1. The source material was PBMCs. The source is a male donor in good health and CMV-seropositive. CDR3 in amino acids: CASSGNRGGSPLHF. The DNA of the CDR3 is TGTGCCAGCAGTGGGAACAGGGGGGGTTCACCCCTCCACTTT.